These T cell receptor beta chains were read from a single sample in a study of blood T cell repertoires in COVID-19. Sequencing used immunoSEQ multiplex PCR; TCRdb keeps in-frame clones, though not all of them. The sample lists about 180,000 clones, 82% seen once, with 15% to 20% in the top ten. Sequencing was done on a sample of PBMCs or T cells enriched from blood (not recorded which). The receptors were sampled from a man aged 55 to 70 who had recovered from COVID-19. The CDR3 runs from the conserved cysteine through the conserved F or W. The order of the fields is CDR3 length, D gene, V gene, clone size, J gene, CDR3 protein, CDR3 DNA. The D gene is left open where the match is weak. Some rows have no size entry. The others give once, few or many, or a class for an expanded clone.

>13|TRBD2|TRBV10-3|NA|TRBJ2-1
CAIGASGTDEQFF
TGTGCCATCGGGGCTAGCGGGACCGATGAGCAGTTCTTC
>16|NA|TRBV5-1|NA|TRBJ2-6
CASGHGQSSGANVLTF
TGCGCCAGCGGCCACGGACAGAGCTCTGGGGCCAACGTCCTGACTTTC
>14|TRBD1|TRBV5-1|many|TRBJ1-6
CASSWTGGDSPLHF
TGCGCCAGCAGTTGGACAGGGGGGGACTCACCCCTCCACTTT
>16|NA|TRBV3-1/TRBV3-2|once|TRBJ2-1
CASSQDPVLPYNEQFF
TGTGCCAGCAGCCAAGATCCAGTTTTGCCTTACAATGAGCAGTTCTTC
>15|NA|TRBV4-1|NA|TRBJ2-4
CASSLMELAQNIQYF
TGCGCCAGCAGCCTAATGGAGTTGGCTCAAAACATTCAGTACTTC
>18|TRBD2|TRBV7-2|NA|TRBJ2-1
CASSLVGGLAGGRNEQFF
TGTGCCAGCAGCTTAGTCGGTGGACTAGCGGGGGGGCGGAATGAGCAGTTCTTC
>11|NA|TRBV30|NA|TRBJ2-2
CACAQTGELFF
TGTGCCTGCGCTCAGACCGGGGAGCTGTTTTTT
>16|NA|TRBV27|many|TRBJ2-3
CASSSPQGSGTDTQYF
TGTGCCAGCAGTTCGCCGCAGGGCAGTGGCACAGATACGCAGTATTTT
>12|NA|TRBV4-2|NA|TRBJ2-7
CASSQVTGEQYF
TGTGCCAGCAGCCAAGTTACCGGGGAGCAGTACTTC
>15|TRBD1|TRBV7-2|once|TRBJ2-7
CASSLDRGPSYEQYF
TGTGCCAGCAGCCTGGACAGGGGACCGTCCTACGAGCAGTACTTC
>16|NA|TRBV5-1|NA|TRBJ2-7
CASSLGQPSPTYEQYF
TGCGCCAGCAGCTTGGGACAGCCCAGTCCCACCTACGAGCAGTACTTC
>14|TRBD2|TRBV5-1|NA|TRBJ2-5
CASSGDGRGETQYF
TGCGCCAGCAGCGGAGACGGGAGGGGAGAGACCCAGTACTTC
>14|TRBD2|TRBV5-4|NA|TRBJ2-7
CASQLAGVQDEQYF
TGTGCCAGCCAGCTAGCGGGAGTACAGGACGAGCAGTACTTC
>12|NA|TRBV19|few|TRBJ1-1
CASSVRGAEAFF
TGTGCCAGTAGTGTCAGGGGTGCTGAAGCTTTCTTT
>13|NA|TRBV27|NA|TRBJ1-4
CASSLSRREKLFF
TGTGCCAGCAGTTTATCGCGGCGCGAAAAACTGTTTTTT
>15|NA|TRBV7-8|NA|TRBJ2-5
CASSSTEGMLGTQYF
TGTGCCAGCAGCTCGACGGAGGGGATGTTAGGGACCCAGTACTTC
>13|TRBD2|TRBV19|NA|TRBJ2-1
CASRELADNEQFF
TGTGCCAGTAGGGAACTAGCGGACAATGAGCAGTTCTTC
>15|TRBD2|TRBV3-1/TRBV3-2|NA|TRBJ2-1
CASSASGGANNEQFF
TGTGCCAGCAGTGCTAGCGGGGGGGCAAACAATGAGCAGTTCTTC
>14|NA|TRBV28|NA|TRBJ1-3
CASRRGDSGNTIYF
TGTGCCAGCAGGCGGGGAGACTCTGGAAACACCATATATTTT
>16|TRBD1|TRBV28|NA|TRBJ1-2
CASSLGGGQGKSGYTF
TGTGCCAGCAGTTTAGGAGGCGGACAGGGTAAAAGTGGCTACACCTTC